This T cell receptor beta chain emerged from a study of regulatory T cells in long-lasting Graves disease. Trimming pared 6 bases from V and 2 bases from J, leaving 17 bases between. This CDR3 is 16 amino acids long. The germline gives CDR1 MDHEN, CDR2 SYDVKM. The table lists this clonotype with many counts. Both iRepertoire HTBI primers and Arm-PCR of CDR3 regions were used to build the TCR beta libraries. From the multiplex PCR reads, TCRdb called clonotypes with MiXCR, one entry per CDR3 protein. The sample has 400,000 to 450,000 distinct CDR3 sequences; 15% are singletons. This sample's time point: newly diagnosed GD, antithyroid drugs for less than 3 months. Isolated PBMC RNA provided the starting material for the TCR library. Patients hailed from an endocrinology department in Xi'an, China. This sample was also put to use in a study of T cells in Graves' hyperthyroidism and ophthalmopathy.

The sequence was obtained from a woman in her 30s with Graves disease. This chain links TRBV28 with TRBJ1-3; D ambiguous. The sample consisted of peripheral blood mononuclear cells (PBMCs), taken at new diagnosis, from a patient treated with antithyroid drugs. CDR3 in amino acids: CASSPGRVIAGNTIYF. Written as DNA, the CDR3 is TGTGCCAGCAGCCCGGGTAGGGTTATCGCTGGAAACACCATATATTTT.